The 15 T cell receptor beta chains below come from one sample, sequenced in a study of radiation and T cells in renal cell carcinoma. Libraries were prepared by immunoSEQ multiplex PCR; TCRdb keeps only in-frame clonotypes and omits some of them. This sample yields about 86,000 clones, of which 85% are seen a single time; more than 9% belongs to the top ten. Specified time point: blood 4 weeks post-SBRT, at nephrectomy. Treatment noted: 15 Gy SBRT to primary tumor, nephrectomy 4 weeks later. The specimen was blood, collected from a patient whose treatment included radiotherapy and nephrectomy. These receptors were obtained from a man in his forties or fifties with renal cell carcinoma.

For the CDR3, the DNA is TGTGCCTGGGCTATGGGACAGGGGTATAATAGGGAGCTGTTTTTT. Its protein product is CAWAMGQGYNRELFF. The chain links TRBV30 to TRBJ2-2, with 10 bases aligning to TRBD1. Trimming cost V 5 bases and J 9 bases; bases outside gene matches: 12. Germline CDR1 and CDR2: GTSNPN and SVGIG (reference sequence). CDR3 length: 15 residues.

This chain connects TRBV6-1 to TRBJ1-2, with no clear D. Germline assignment: CDR1 MNHNS and CDR2 SASEGT. The CDR3 extends over 13 amino acids. Trimming removed 2 bases from V and 2 bases from J, with 6 bases in between. The CDR3 DNA sequence: TGTGCCAGCAGTGAACAGTACAACTATGGCTACACCTTC. This codes for CASSEQYNYGYTF.

V usage is TRBV5-1 and J usage is TRBJ1-3; D uncertain. In germline, CDR1 is SGHRS, CDR2 YFSETQ. V was pared by 0 bases and J by 3 bases, with 7 bases between. This CDR3 spans 14 amino acids. The CDR3 DNA reads TGCGCCAGCAGCTTGGTGCCAGGTGGAAACACCATATATTTT. Translated, it gives CASSLVPGGNTIYF.

The chain combines TRBV9 with TRBJ2-7; D assignment may be TRBD1 or TRBD2 (5 bases each). Germline lookup yields CDR1 SGDLS and CDR2 YYNGEE. There are 16 residues in the CDR3. V lost 2 bases and J 0 bases, leaving 15 bases between the germline ends. The CDR3 nucleotides are TGTGCCAGCAGCGTCGGGGCCGGGACGGTCTCCTACGAGCAGTACTTC. Its translation is CASSVGAGTVSYEQYF.

V and J are TRBV5-1 and TRBJ1-4; the match to TRBD1 covers 7 bases. The V gene's germline CDR1 is SGHRS and CDR2 YFSETQ. V shed 4 bases and J 8 bases; nucleotides not matched to a gene: 8. The CDR3 is 14 amino acids. CDR3 in DNA: TGCGCCAGCAGCCAAAACAGGGGAGAAGAAAAACTGTTTTTT. This codes for CASSQNRGEEKLFF.

The chain carries TRBV6-1 and TRBJ2-3; no clear D. This CDR3 region has 14 residues. Germline assignment: CDR1 MNHNS and CDR2 SASEGT. Trimming took 7 bases from V and 0 from J, leaving 11 bases between them. DNA for the CDR3: TGTGCCAGCACCTCCGGGCCGAGCACAGATACGCAGTATTTT. Protein sequence: CASTSGPSTDTQYF.

This rearrangement joins TRBV9 to TRBJ2-5; no clear D gene. This CDR3 spans 15 amino acids. Trimming pared 0 bases from V and 2 bases from J, leaving 11 bases between. Germline CDR1 and CDR2: SGDLS and YYNGEE. This CDR3 reads CASSVGTLRQETQYF. The DNA of the CDR3 is TGTGCCAGCAGCGTAGGTACCCTCAGACAAGAGACCCAGTACTTC.

The table lists this clone with a count of one. The rearrangement links TRBV21-1 to TRBJ2-3; no DNA check was done on the table's D call, TRBD2. TRBV21-1 is annotated as a pseudogene. The CDR3 is made up of 20 amino acids. CDR3 bases: TGTGCCAGCAGCAAAAGATCACTAGCGGGAGGCAAGGGAGCCACAGATACGCAGTATTTT. This gives the protein CASSKRSLAGGKGATDTQYF.

The V and J genes are TRBV5-1 and TRBJ1-5; D perhaps matches TRBD1 (5 bases). Germline values: CDR1 SGHRS, CDR2 YFSETQ. The CDR3 is 17 amino acids. Trimming stripped 0 bases from V and 4 bases from J, with 17 bases between. Here the CDR3 DNA reads TGCGCCAGCAGCTTGGCTCCCGGGGCCGGGGGGAATCAGCCCCAGCATTTT. Amino acid sequence: CASSLAPGAGGNQPQHF.

This chain connects TRBV9 to TRBJ2-2, with TRBD2 matching over 9 bases. CDR3 length: 16 amino acids. Germline CDR1 and CDR2: SGDLS and YYNGEE. Trimming took 0 bases from V and 2 from J; bases not matched to a gene: 2. The CDR3 sequence is CASSVGLAGNTGELFF. Here the CDR3 DNA reads TGTGCCAGCAGCGTAGGGCTAGCGGGAAACACCGGGGAGCTGTTTTTT.

This clone was seen a handful of times. The chain has TRBV7-2 and TRBJ1-1; 9 bases align to TRBD1. There are 13 residues in the CDR3. Germline V gene sequence: CDR1 SGHTA, CDR2 FQGNSA. Trimming took 4 bases from V and 8 from J; bases not matched to a gene: 5. DNA for the CDR3: TGTGCCAGCAGCTCGGACAGGGGCTTAGAAGCTTTCTTT. Protein: CASSSDRGLEAFF.

The chain links TRBV6-4 to TRBJ2-7, with TRBD2 as a possible D gene (5 bases). The CDR3 runs 12 residues. Per the germline V gene, CDR1 is MRHNA and CDR2 is SNTAGT. V gave up 6 bases and J gave up 3 bases, with 9 bases separating them. The CDR3 nucleotides are TGTGCCAGCAGGAGACGGGACTACGAGCAGTACTTC. Translating gives CASRRRDYEQYF.

The chain carries TRBV5-1 and TRBJ1-2; D gene ambiguous. Trimming stripped 2 bases from V and 5 bases from J, with 7 bases between. The CDR3 covers 12 residues. Germline CDR1 SGHRS, CDR2 YFSETQ. CDR3 loop: CASSLDRYGYTF. CDR3 DNA sequence: TGCGCCAGCAGCTTAGATCGGTATGGCTACACCTTC.

This clone was recorded only once. The CDR3 DNA is TGTGCCAGTATACCAACACCTGGGTACAATGAGCAGTTCTTC. This codes for CASIPTPGYNEQFF. The chain combines TRBV5-4 with TRBJ2-1; the D is unclear. The germline CDR1 and CDR2 sequences are SGHNT and YYREEE (reference sequence). V was trimmed by 8 bases and J by 4 bases, leaving 16 bases between them. This CDR3 is built from 14 residues.

The chain couples TRBV10-2 to TRBJ1-6; D unresolved. The CDR3 covers 12 residues. Germline V gene sequence: CDR1 WSHSY, CDR2 SAAADI. V was trimmed by 2 bases and J by 7 bases, leaving 3 bases between them. This chain's CDR3 is CASSEGNSPLHF. CDR3 bases: TGCGCCAGCAGTGAGGGCAATTCACCCCTCCACTTT.